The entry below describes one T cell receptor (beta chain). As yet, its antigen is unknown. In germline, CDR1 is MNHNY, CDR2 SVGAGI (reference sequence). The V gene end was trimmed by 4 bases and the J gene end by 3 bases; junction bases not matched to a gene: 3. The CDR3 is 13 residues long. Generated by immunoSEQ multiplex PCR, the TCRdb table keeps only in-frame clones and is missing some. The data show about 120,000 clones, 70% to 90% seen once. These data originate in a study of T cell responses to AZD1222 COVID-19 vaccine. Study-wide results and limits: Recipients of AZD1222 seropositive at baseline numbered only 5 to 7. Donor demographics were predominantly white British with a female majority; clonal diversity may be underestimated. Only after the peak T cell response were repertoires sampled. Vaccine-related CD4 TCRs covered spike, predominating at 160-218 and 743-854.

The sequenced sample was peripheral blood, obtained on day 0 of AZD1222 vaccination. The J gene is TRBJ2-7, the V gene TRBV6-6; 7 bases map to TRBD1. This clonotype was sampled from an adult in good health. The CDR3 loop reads CASSLTGVYEQYF. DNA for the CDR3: TGTGCCAGCAGTTTAACAGGGGTCTACGAGCAGTACTTC.